This T cell receptor beta chain is from a study of CD8 T cells in ankylosing spondylitis (dated by TCRdb to about 2017). Turning to the overall study: T cell receptor beta repertoires were profiled in healthy donors and ankylosing spondylitis patients so that disease-linked TCR variants could be found. The full study cohort was made up of 25 ankylosing spondylitis patients and around 100 healthy donors. Samples of peripheral blood were taken, and for ankylosing spondylitis patients, synovial fluid was collected as well.

Note on this clonotype: Its antigen specificity is not known. No much larger clone exists at a distance of one base, and base qualities are not known.

The CDR3 holds 15 amino acids from the cysteine to the phenylalanine. Left in the record is the CDR3 DNA by itself, 45 bases read in frame from the first base. V loses 2 bases of germline sequence and J loses 0 bases, and the interval between the two ends is 8 bases. Based on the germline V gene, the CDR1 and CDR2 sequences are SGHVS and FNYEAQ. Results the study describes overall, beyond this receptor: Some motif variants had previously been reported in the synovial fluid and blood of reactive arthritis patients, which suggests shared mechanisms of disease initiation. Blood from ankylosing spondylitis patients appeared to be characterized by a TCR beta motif composed of under ten highly homologous amino acid variants. The disease-linked clones were reported to be significantly enriched in matched synovial fluid samples from ankylosing spondylitis patients. The disease-linked clones showed a CD8+ phenotype and occurred at relatively low frequencies in peripheral blood.

Sequencer: Illumina HiSeq 2500. Quantitative 5'-RACE with molecular barcodes was the method used to prepare the TCR beta libraries. On the authors' methods: Disease-linked TCR variants were identified with a new computational method built on a probabilistic model of VDJ rearrangement. Clones were called with MiXCR by TCRdb after fastp trimmed the public reads at Q25, and only in-frame beta chains were retained. All rows with the same CDR3 protein become a single entry with the most common DNA and genes. The V and J calls and clone size come from TCRdb's table, not from the authors' own analysis. The sample data list roughly 700,000 distinct CDR3 sequences, and 19% of these were observed just once. Jointly, the top ten make up over 15% of the sample.

This receptor was identified in a male donor with ankylosing spondylitis. The sequence joins TRBV7-6 to TRBJ2-1; there is no confident call for the D gene. Sequenced input: blood, either unsorted or a sorted T cell fraction (not recorded which). The CDR3 region has the sequence CASSLPLSSYNEQFF. The nucleotides are TGTGCCAGCAGCTTACCCCTGAGCTCCTACAATGAGCAGTTCTTC.